This entry describes one TCR beta chain. These data belong to a study of cytomegalovirus exposure and HLA in healthy donors. The protocol was immunoSEQ multiplex PCR, while the TCRdb copy is restricted to in-frame clones and leaves out a portion. The data hold about 71,000 clones, with about 95% observed a single time. The CDR3 is made up of 13 amino acids. Looked up from germline, CDR1 is SGHDN and CDR2 is FVKESK. V trimming: 7 bases; J trimming: 6 bases; junction bases outside the gene matches: 5. The receptor was derived from a woman between 18 and 30 years old in good health and CMV-seronegative. The gene calls are TRBV14 and TRBJ2-7, with 11 bases lining up with TRBD2. The sequencing sample was made of PBMCs. DNA for the CDR3: TGTGCCAGCAATCTAGCGGGAGGTCGCGAGCAGTACTTC. This sequence encodes CASNLAGGREQYF.